This TCR beta chain was observed in a study of blood T cell repertoires in COVID-19. Turning to the study itself: The cDNA or gDNA used as material had been derived from T cells, B-cell-depleted T cells, or PBMCs.

The V and J ends lost 4 bases and 4 bases, in that order; junction bases with no gene match: 4. CDR1 and CDR2 from the germline V gene are MNHEY and SVGAGI. The CDR3 is 15 amino acids. This clone was counted a single time. As processed by the authors: Amplifying reference gene primers gave estimates of nucleated cell counts. The assay was immunoSEQ multiplex PCR, and TCRdb's table has in-frame clones only and misses some. The V and J calls and clone size come from that table; D and trimming were worked out from the DNA. The sample holds about 170,000 clones, around 85% seen once. The chain joins TRBV6-5 to TRBJ2-2, with 9 bases aligning to TRBD2. The sequenced material came from peripheral blood. The sequence derives from an elderly man with COVID-19, enrolled during active disease. CDR3 coding DNA: TGTGCCAGCAGTTCAGGGACTAGCCGCACCGGGGAGCTGTTTTTT. Translated, it gives CASSSGTSRTGELFF.